This TCR beta chain emerged from a study of human T cells and chemical hapten exposure. About the study: Per-sample TCR yield variability stemmed mainly from small pooled library volume differences.

The CDR3 covers 14 residues. V was pared by 0 bases and J by 0 bases, with 6 bases between. Per the germline V gene, CDR1 is SQVTM and CDR2 is ANQGSEA. Regarding time point: pre-sensitization, week 0. Regarding treatment: therapeutic diphenylcyclopropenone sensitization with weekly scalp DPC. From whole blood left unfractionated, total RNA was extracted. Individual cDNA molecules had unique molecular identifiers attached to them by the library. TCRdb used MiXCR to reprocess the RACE reads, holding one entry per CDR3 protein. Of fewer than 45,000 distinct CDR3 sequences in the sample, 10% were seen once. The sample holds a few counts of this clonotype. The antigen remains unidentified. Study results and caveats: In the PT1 data, expanded TCR counts showed a positive correlation with patch test score. Expanded TCRs showed more large CDR3 clusters than pre-sensitization or healthy control sets.

The chain employs TRBV29-1 and TRBJ2-1; D unclear. The source is a man aged 50 or older with alopecia areata. Some clones in this sample may be carry-over from other donors' samples. Sequences were derived from whole blood, sampled in connection with sensitization to the hapten diphenylcyclopropenone (DPC). CDR3 in DNA: TGCAGCGTTGAAGAGCGGAGCTCCTACAATGAGCAGTTCTTC. Translated: CSVEERSSYNEQFF.